This T cell receptor (beta chain) is drawn from a study of T-cell reconstitution after alpha-beta-depleted transplantation in children. Preparation of the TCRbeta library used unique molecular identifiers. TCRdb ran MiXCR on the PCR reads and lists one entry per CDR3 protein. Here the sample spans 90,000 to 100,000 distinct CDR3 sequences, 23% being singletons. On this clonotype itself: The antigen remains unidentified.

Findings and limits, study-wide: T cells produced anew were the main source of T-cell counts and diversity one year after transplant.

The CDR3 is 15 amino acids. The junction had 7 bases not matched to a gene; V was cut back by 4 bases and J by 6 bases. Germline CDR1 is MNHEY and CDR2 is SVGAGI. The chain links TRBV6-5 to TRBJ1-5; 9 bases align to TRBD1. The sample consisted of PBMCs, taken before TCRalphabeta/CD19-depleted stem cell transplant. This sequence originates from a boy between 2 and 10 years old with acute lymphoblastic leukemia, due to receive a stem cell transplant. The CDR3 DNA reads as TGTGCCAGCAGTTCCCGCGGGACAGGGATTCAGCCCCAGCATTTT. Encoded protein: CASSSRGTGIQPQHF.